This T cell receptor (beta chain) appears in the sequencing data of a study of beta chain features in type 1 diabetes. Concerning this clone: The antigen is unknown.

Heparinised blood was drawn once per donor, averaging approximately 100 mL. CD45RO/CCR7/CD25/CD127/CD95/CD27 separated CD4+ naive, central memory, regulatory and stem cell-like memory cells by sorting. Isolated RNA was reverse transcribed in full, so expressed TCRB transcripts were sequenced. The repertoire was sequenced with immunoSEQ multiplex PCR; TCRdb's copy has only in-frame clones and lacks some. The data hold 600,000 or so clones, with over 10% observed a single time. Study-level points and caveats: The similarity of naive, central memory and Treg TCRB repertoires appeared greater among patients than among healthy donors. VDJ junctions from patients with type 1 diabetes contained fewer insertions and more deletions. For Type 1 diabetes patients, all four CD4+ subsets carried TCRB CDR3s that were moderately but significantly shorter.

The sample consisted of naive CD4+ T cells from blood. This clonotype was sampled from a man aged 30 to 45 with type 1 diabetes.

DNA for the CDR3: TGTGCCAGCAGCTTACTAGGGGGAGAGACCCAGTACTTC. It encodes CASSLLGGETQYF. This chain uses TRBV28 with TRBJ2-5; D may be TRBD1 (6 bases). The V and J ends lost 6 bases and 4 bases respectively, with 12 bases between them. Germline values: CDR1 MDHEN, CDR2 SYDVKM. The CDR3 contains 13 residues.